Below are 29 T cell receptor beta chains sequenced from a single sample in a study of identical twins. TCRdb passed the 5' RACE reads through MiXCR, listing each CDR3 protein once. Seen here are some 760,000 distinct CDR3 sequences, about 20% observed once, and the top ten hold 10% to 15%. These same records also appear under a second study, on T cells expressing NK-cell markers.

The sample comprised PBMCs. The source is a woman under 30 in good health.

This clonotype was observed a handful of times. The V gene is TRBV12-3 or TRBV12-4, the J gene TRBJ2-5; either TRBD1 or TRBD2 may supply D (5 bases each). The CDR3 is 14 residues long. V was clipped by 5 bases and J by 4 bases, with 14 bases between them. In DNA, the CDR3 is TGTGCCAGCAGTCGGGGCATTAGGCGAGAGACCCAGTACTTC. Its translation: CASSRGIRRETQYF.

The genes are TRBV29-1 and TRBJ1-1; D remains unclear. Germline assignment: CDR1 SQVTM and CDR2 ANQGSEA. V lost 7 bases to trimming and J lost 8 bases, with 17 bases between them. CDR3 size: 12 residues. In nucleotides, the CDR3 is TGCAGCGCATACGCCAGTATCGGGGAAGCTTTCTTT. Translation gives CSAYASIGEAFF.

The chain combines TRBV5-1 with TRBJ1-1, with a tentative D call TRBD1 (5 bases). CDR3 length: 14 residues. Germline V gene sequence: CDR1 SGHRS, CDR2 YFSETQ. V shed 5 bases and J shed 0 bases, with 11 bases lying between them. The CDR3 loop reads CASRRGELNTEAFF. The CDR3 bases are TGCGCCAGCAGGAGGGGAGAACTGAACACTGAAGCTTTCTTT.

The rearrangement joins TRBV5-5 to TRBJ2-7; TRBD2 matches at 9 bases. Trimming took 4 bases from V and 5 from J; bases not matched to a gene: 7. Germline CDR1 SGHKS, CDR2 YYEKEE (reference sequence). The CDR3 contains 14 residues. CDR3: CASSKRGASDEQYF. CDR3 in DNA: TGTGCCAGCAGCAAGCGGGGGGCCTCGGACGAGCAGTACTTC.

The CDR3 region is CSVDLGRRDTQYF. Written as DNA, the CDR3 is TGCAGCGTTGATTTGGGGCGCAGAGATACGCAGTATTTT. The chain carries TRBV29-1 and TRBJ2-3; TRBD1 is a possible D gene (5 bases). The germline V gene has CDR1 SQVTM and CDR2 ANQGSEA. The CDR3 totals 13 residues. V gave up 3 bases and J gave up 5 bases, with 12 bases separating them.

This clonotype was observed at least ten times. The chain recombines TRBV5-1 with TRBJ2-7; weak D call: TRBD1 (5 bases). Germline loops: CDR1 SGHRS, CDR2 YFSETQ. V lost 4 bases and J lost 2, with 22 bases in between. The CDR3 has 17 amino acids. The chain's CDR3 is CASSLTHRRQLPYEQYF. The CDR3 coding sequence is TGCGCCAGCAGCCTTACCCATCGCCGACAGCTTCCCTACGAGCAGTACTTC.

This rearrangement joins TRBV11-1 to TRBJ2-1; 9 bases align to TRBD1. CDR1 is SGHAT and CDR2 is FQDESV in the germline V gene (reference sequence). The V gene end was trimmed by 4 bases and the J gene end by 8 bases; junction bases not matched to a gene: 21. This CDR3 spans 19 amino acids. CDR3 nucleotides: TGTGCCAGCAGCTCGCCCTTAAAGTTTACAGGGGGCGCTATGCATGAGCAGTTCTTC. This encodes CASSSPLKFTGGAMHEQFF.

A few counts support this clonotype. The DNA of the CDR3 is TGTGCCAGCTCACCCCGGACTAGCGGGTACCAAGAGACCCAGTACTTC. Translated, it gives CASSPRTSGYQETQYF. V and J are TRBV18 and TRBJ2-5; 11 bases align to TRBD2. The CDR3 loop spans 16 amino acids. The germline gives CDR1 KGHSH, CDR2 LQKENI. With V trimmed by 3 bases and J by 0 bases, 3 bases remained unmatched.

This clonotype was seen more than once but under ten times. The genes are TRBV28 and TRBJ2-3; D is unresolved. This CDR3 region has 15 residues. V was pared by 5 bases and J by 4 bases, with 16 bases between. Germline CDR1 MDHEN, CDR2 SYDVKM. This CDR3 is CASSPAGRAADTQYF. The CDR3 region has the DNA TGTGCCAGCAGTCCGGCCGGCCGGGCTGCAGATACGCAGTATTTT.

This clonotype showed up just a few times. Here the CDR3 DNA reads TGCAGTGCTCGACCGACAGGGGGGGGAGAGACCCAGTACTTC. Protein: CSARPTGGGETQYF. The chain carries TRBV20-1 and TRBJ2-5; 9 nucleotides agree with TRBD1. Germline V gene data show CDR1 as DFQATT and CDR2 as SNEGSKA (reference sequence). CDR3 length: 14 residues. The V gene end was trimmed by 5 bases and the J gene end by 4 bases; junction bases not matched to a gene: 8.

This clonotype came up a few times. CDR3 region: CASGGLRASGRARVENEQFF. The CDR3, as DNA: TGTGCTAGTGGGGGCCTTCGGGCTAGCGGGAGGGCCCGGGTCGAAAATGAGCAGTTCTTC. The chain has TRBV12-5 and TRBJ2-1; 12 bases map to TRBD2. Per germline, CDR1 LGHNT and CDR2 FRNRAP. V was clipped by 6 bases and J by 7 bases; unmatched bases: 22. The CDR3 sequence is 20 residues long.

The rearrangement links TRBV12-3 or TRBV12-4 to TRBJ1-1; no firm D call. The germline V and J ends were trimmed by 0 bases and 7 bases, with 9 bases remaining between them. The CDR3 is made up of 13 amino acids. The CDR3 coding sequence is TGTGCCAGCAGTTTAGCTAGGGCCGTTGAAGCTTTCTTT. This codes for CASSLARAVEAFF.

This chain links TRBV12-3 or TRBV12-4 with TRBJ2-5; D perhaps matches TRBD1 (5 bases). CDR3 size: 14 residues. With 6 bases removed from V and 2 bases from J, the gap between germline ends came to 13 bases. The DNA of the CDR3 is TGTGCCAGCAGACGAGGACAAAATCAAGAGACCCAGTACTTC. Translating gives CASRRGQNQETQYF.

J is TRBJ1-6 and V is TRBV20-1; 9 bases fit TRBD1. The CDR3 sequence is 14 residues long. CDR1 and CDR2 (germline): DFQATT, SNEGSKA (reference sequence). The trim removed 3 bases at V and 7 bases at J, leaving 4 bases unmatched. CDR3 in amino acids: CSARRDRVNSPLHF. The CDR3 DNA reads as TGCAGTGCTAGGCGGGACAGGGTGAATTCACCCCTCCACTTT.

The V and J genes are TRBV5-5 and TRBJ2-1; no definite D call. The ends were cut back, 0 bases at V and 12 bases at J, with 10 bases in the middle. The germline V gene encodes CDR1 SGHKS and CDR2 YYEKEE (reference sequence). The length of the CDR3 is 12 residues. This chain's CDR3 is CASSLVGQRQFF. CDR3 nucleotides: TGTGCCAGCAGCTTGGTTGGCCAGCGGCAGTTCTTC.

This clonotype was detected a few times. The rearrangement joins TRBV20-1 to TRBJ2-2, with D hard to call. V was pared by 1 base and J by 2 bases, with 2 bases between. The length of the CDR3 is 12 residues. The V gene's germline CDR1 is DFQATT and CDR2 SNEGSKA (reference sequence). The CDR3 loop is CSARANTGELFF. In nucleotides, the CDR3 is TGCAGTGCTAGAGCTAACACCGGGGAGCTGTTTTTT.

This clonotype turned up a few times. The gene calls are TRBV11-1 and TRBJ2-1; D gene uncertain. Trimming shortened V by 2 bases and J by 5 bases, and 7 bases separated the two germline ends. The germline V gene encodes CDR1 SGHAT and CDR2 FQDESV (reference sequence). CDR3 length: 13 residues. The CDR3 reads CASSLIYNNEQFF. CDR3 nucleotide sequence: TGTGCCAGCAGCTTAATCTACAACAATGAGCAGTTCTTC.

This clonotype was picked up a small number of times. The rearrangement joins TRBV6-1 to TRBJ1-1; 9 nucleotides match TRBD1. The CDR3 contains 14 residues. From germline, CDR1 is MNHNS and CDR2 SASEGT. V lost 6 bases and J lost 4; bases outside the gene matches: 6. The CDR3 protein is CASSPGQGVTEAFF. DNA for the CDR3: TGTGCCAGCAGCCCGGGACAGGGAGTCACTGAAGCTTTCTTT.

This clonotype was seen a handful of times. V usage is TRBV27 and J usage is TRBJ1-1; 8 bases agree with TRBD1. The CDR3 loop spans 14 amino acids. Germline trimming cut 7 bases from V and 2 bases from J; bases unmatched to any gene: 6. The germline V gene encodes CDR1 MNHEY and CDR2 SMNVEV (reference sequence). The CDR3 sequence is CASTTTGGNTEAFF. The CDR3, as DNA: TGTGCCAGCACCACTACAGGGGGTAACACTGAAGCTTTCTTT.

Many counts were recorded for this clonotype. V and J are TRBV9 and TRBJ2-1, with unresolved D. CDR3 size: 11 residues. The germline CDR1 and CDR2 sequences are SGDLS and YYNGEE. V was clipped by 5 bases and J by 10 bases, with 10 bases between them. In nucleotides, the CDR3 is TGTGCCAGCAGTGGCCGCGGCGAGCAGTTCTTC. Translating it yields CASSGRGEQFF.

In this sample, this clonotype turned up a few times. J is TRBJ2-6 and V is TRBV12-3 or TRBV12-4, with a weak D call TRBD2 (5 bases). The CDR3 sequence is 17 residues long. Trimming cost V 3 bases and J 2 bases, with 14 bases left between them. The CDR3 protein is CASSLWATTTGANVLTF. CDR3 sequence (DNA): TGTGCCAGCAGTTTGTGGGCGACTACGACTGGGGCCAACGTCCTGACTTTC.

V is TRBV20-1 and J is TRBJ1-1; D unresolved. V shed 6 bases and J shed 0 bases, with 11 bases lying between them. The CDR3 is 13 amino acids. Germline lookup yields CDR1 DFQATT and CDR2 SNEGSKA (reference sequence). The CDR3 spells CSAPRWVNTEAFF. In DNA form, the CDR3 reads TGCAGTGCGCCCAGGTGGGTGAACACTGAAGCTTTCTTT.

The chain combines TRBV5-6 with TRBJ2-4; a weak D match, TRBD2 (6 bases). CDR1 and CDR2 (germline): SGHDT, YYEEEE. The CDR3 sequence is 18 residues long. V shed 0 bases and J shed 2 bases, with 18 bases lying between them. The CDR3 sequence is CASSLVAALWETKNIQYF. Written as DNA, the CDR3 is TGTGCCAGCAGCTTGGTAGCGGCCTTGTGGGAGACCAAAAACATTCAGTACTTC. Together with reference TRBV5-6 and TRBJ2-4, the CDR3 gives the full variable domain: DAGVTQSPTHLIKTRGQQVTLRCSPKSGHDTVSWYQQALGQGPQFIFQYYEEEERQRGNFPDRFSGHQFPNYSSELNVNALLLGDSALYLCASSLVAALWETKNIQYFGAGTRLSVL.

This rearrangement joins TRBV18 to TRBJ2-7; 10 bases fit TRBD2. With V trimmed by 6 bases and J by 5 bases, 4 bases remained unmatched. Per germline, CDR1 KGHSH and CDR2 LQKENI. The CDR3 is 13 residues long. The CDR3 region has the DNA TGTGCCAGCTCCCTAGCGGGAGAGGACGAGCAGTACTTC. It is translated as CASSLAGEDEQYF.

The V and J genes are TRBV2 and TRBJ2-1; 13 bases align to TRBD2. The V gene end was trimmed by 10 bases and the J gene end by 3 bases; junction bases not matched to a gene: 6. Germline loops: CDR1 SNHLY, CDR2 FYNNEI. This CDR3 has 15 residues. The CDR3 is CATGLAGDNYNEQFF. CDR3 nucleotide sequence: TGTGCCACTGGACTAGCGGGAGATAACTACAATGAGCAGTTCTTC.

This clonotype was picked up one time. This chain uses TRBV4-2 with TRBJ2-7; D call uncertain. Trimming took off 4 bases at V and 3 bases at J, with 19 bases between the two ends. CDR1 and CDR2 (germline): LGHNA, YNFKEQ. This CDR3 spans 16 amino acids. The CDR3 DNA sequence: TGTGCCAGCAGCCTAGCACATGCCACGTTTTTCTACGAGCAGTACTTC. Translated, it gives CASSLAHATFFYEQYF.

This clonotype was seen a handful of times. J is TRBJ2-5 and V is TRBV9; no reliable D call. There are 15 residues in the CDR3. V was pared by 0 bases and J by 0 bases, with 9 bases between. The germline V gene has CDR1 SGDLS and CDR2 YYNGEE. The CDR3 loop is CASSVGWQNQETQYF. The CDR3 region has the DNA TGTGCCAGCAGCGTAGGGTGGCAGAACCAAGAGACCCAGTACTTC.

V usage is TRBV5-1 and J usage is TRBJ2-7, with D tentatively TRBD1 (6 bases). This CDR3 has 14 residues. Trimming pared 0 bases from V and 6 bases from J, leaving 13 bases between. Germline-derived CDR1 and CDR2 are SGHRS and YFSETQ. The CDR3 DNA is TGCGCCAGCAGCTTGGCCCAGGAAGGGGGCGAGCAGTACTTC. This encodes CASSLAQEGGEQYF.

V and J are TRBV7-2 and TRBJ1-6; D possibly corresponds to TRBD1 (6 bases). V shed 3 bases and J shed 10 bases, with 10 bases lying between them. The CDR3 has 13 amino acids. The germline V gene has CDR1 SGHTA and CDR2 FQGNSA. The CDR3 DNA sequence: TGTGCCAGCAGCTTGGGACATAGATCACCCCTCCACTTT. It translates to CASSLGHRSPLHF.